These T cell receptor beta chains were read from a single sample in a study of cytomegalovirus exposure and HLA in healthy donors. Libraries were prepared by immunoSEQ multiplex PCR; TCRdb keeps only in-frame clonotypes and omits some of them. Among 90,000 to 150,000 clones listed, 74% were seen once. Sequencing was performed on PBMCs. These receptors originate from a woman in her fifties or sixties in good health and CMV-seropositive. The CDR3 runs from the conserved cysteine through the conserved F or W. The D gene is left open where the match is weak. Not every row has a clone size; where given, it reads once, few, many or a size class.

D,V,J,size,DNA,CDR3
TRBD1,TRBV4-3,TRBJ1-2,.,TGCGCCAGCAGCCAAGGGGGACAGGTCTATGGCTACACCTTC,CASSQGGQVYGYTF
.,TRBV15,TRBJ1-4,.,TGTGCCACCAGCAGAGACCTTAATGAAAAACTGTTTTTT,CATSRDLNEKLFF
TRBD2,TRBV5-1,TRBJ2-1,.,TGCGCCAGCAGCTTGCTAGCGGGGTTCAATGAGCAGTTCTTC,CASSLLAGFNEQFF
TRBD1,TRBV5-1,TRBJ2-5,.,TGCGCCAGCAACAGGGGACAAACCCAAGAGACCCAGTACTTC,CASNRGQTQETQYF
.,TRBV5-4,TRBJ1-4,.,TGTGCCAGCAGCCTAACCCGTGACAGGCGGAATGAAAAACTGTTTTTT,CASSLTRDRRNEKLFF
TRBD2,TRBV7-2,TRBJ2-1,.,TGTGCCAGCAGCCCCGGGGGGATGTTTGAGTTCTTC,CASSPGGMFEFF
.,TRBV7-9,TRBJ1-1,.,TGTGCCAGCAGCTTAACTGGGGAGGACACTGAAGCTTTCTTT,CASSLTGEDTEAFF
TRBD1,TRBV11-2,TRBJ2-7,once,TGTGCCAGCAGCTTAAGTTCACAGGGGAGCTACGAGCAGTACTTC,CASSLSSQGSYEQYF
TRBD1,TRBV18,TRBJ2-6,.,TGTGCCAGCTCACCACCGGGACAGGGATACTCTGGGGCCAACGTCCTGACTTTC,CASSPPGQGYSGANVLTF
.,TRBV18,TRBJ2-7,.,TGTGCCAGCTCACCGCCGCAGGGTACCTACGAGCAGTACTTC,CASSPPQGTYEQYF
.,TRBV14,TRBJ1-3,.,TGTGCCAGCAGCCAAGTTTCAGGGGCTGGAAACACCATATATTTT,CASSQVSGAGNTIYF
TRBD1,TRBV10-3,TRBJ1-1,once,TGTGCCATCAAGCTCGGACAGGGCGTCGACACTGAAGCTTTCTTT,CAIKLGQGVDTEAFF
.,TRBV9,TRBJ1-1,.,TGTGCCAGCAGCGTAACCACGAGGGGGACTGAAGCTTTCTTT,CASSVTTRGTEAFF
TRBD2,TRBV4-1,TRBJ2-5,few,TGCGCCAGCAGCCATAAGAGGACGGCTAGCGGGGTGGAAGAGGAGACCCAGTACTTC,CASSHKRTASGVEEETQYF
TRBD1,TRBV18,TRBJ1-1,.,TGTGCCAGCTCACCAGTACAGGGGCCGCCTGAAGCTTTCTTT,CASSPVQGPPEAFF
TRBD2,TRBV19,TRBJ2-5,.,TGTGCCAGTAGTATGGCCGGGAGGGTTCAAGAGACCCAGTACTTC,CASSMAGRVQETQYF
.,TRBV7-2,TRBJ2-1,.,TGTGCCAGCAGCTTAGGGCACAGCAATGAGCAGTTCTTC,CASSLGHSNEQFF
.,TRBV19,TRBJ1-5,.,TGTGCCAGTAGTATAGGTCTACGGCAGCCCCAGCATTTT,CASSIGLRQPQHF
TRBD1,TRBV15,TRBJ1-6,.,TGTGCCACCCTGGACAGGCGGTATAATTCACCCCTCCACTTT,CATLDRRYNSPLHF
TRBD1,TRBV15,TRBJ2-7,few,TGTGCCACCAGCAGAGTAGGCACAGGGGAAGATTATTCCTACGAGCAGTACTTC,CATSRVGTGEDYSYEQYF
TRBD2,TRBV10-3,TRBJ2-1,.,TGTGCCATCAGTGGCGGACTAGCGGCCAATGAGCAGTTCTTC,CAISGGLAANEQFF
.,TRBV7-2,TRBJ1-5,once,TGTGCCAGCAGCTTAGGCTCAGGGTTCAATCAGCCCCAGCATTTT,CASSLGSGFNQPQHF
.,TRBV29-1,TRBJ1-1,.,TGCAGCGTTGAGTCTTTCAGGGATGGAGCGAACACTGAAGCTTTCTTT,CSVESFRDGANTEAFF
TRBD1,TRBV4-3,TRBJ2-5,.,TGCGCCAGCAGCCAAGAAGTTTTAGGGGGCTACGAGACCCAGTACTTC,CASSQEVLGGYETQYF
TRBD2,TRBV10-3,TRBJ2-1,.,TGTGCCATCAGGACCGGGACTACCAACAATGAGCAGTTCTTC,CAIRTGTTNNEQFF
.,TRBV13,TRBJ2-1,.,TGTGCCAGCAGCTTCGGGACTGACTACAATGAGCAGTTCTTC,CASSFGTDYNEQFF
TRBD2,TRBV2,TRBJ2-2,.,TGTGCCAGCAGTGATGCCGGCGGGAGGGCCGGGGAGCTGTTTTTT,CASSDAGGRAGELFF
.,TRBV21-1,TRBJ1-6,.,TGTGCCAGCAGCAAAGAACAAAAAGGACGGAGCGGGCTTTATAATTCACCCCTCCACTTT,CASSKEQKGRSGLYNSPLHF
.,TRBV30,TRBJ2-1,.,TGTGCCTGGACCGGACAGAACCGTGGTCACGATGAGCAGTTCTTC,CAWTGQNRGHDEQFF
TRBD1,TRBV19,TRBJ2-1,.,TGTGCCAGTAGTAGGAGACAGGGGGACAATGAGCAGTTCTTC,CASSRRQGDNEQFF
TRBD2,TRBV7-2,TRBJ2-3,.,TGTGCCAGCAGCTTTATGGGACTAGCGGGACCCTCCACAGATACGCAGTATTTT,CASSFMGLAGPSTDTQYF
.,TRBV29-1,TRBJ1-2,.,TGCAGCGTTGAGACGGAGGCCCCGTTCTATGGCTACACCTTC,CSVETEAPFYGYTF
.,TRBV27,TRBJ1-1,.,TGTGCCAGCAGTTTAACCCCCGGGGGGACCACTGAAGCTTTCTTT,CASSLTPGGTTEAFF
TRBD1,TRBV29-1,TRBJ2-7,few,TGCAGCGCGACGGACAGGGTGGGCTACGAGCAGTACTTC,CSATDRVGYEQYF
TRBD2,TRBV15,TRBJ2-3,few,TGTGCCACCAGCAGAGACGGGATGACTAGCGGGAGGGGACCTACGCAGTATTTT,CATSRDGMTSGRGPTQYF
.,TRBV7-8,TRBJ2-1,few,TGTGCCAGCAGCCCTCGTAGCGGTAGCTCCTACAATGAGCAGTTCTTC,CASSPRSGSSYNEQFF